The 9 T cell receptor beta chains below were found in one sample sequenced in a study of cytomegalovirus exposure and HLA in healthy donors. The PCR ran on 60 Vbeta and 13 Jbeta primers. Repertoires were generated with immunoSEQ multiplex PCR, while TCRdb's copy carries only in-frame clones and drops some. The data show about 150,000 clones, roughly 85% seen once. The material sequenced was PBMCs. Every receptor here comes from a boy between 2 and 10 years old in good health and CMV-seronegative.

The chain is built from TRBV7-9 and TRBJ1-2; TRBD1 might be the D (6 bases). Trimming stripped 2 bases from V and 7 bases from J, with 11 bases between. Germline CDR1 and CDR2: SEHNR and FQNEAQ (reference sequence). This CDR3 contains 13 residues. Written as DNA, the CDR3 is TGTGCCAGCAGCTTATCCGGGGGGCGTGGCTACACCTTC. Translating gives CASSLSGGRGYTF.

This sequence joins TRBV18 and TRBJ2-2; 11 bases map to TRBD2. In germline, CDR1 is KGHSH, CDR2 LQKENI. V dropped 1 base and J dropped 4; count of bases not matched to a gene: 5. The CDR3 is 17 amino acids. CDR3 loop: CASSPLSGRALTGELFF. The CDR3 bases are TGTGCCAGCTCACCACTTAGCGGGAGGGCCCTCACCGGGGAGCTGTTTTTT.

V and J are TRBV7-9 and TRBJ2-2; D not resolved. Germline V lookup: CDR1 SEHNR, CDR2 FQNEAQ (reference sequence). The CDR3 consists of 17 residues. The germline V and J ends were trimmed by 3 bases and 0 bases, with 14 bases remaining between them. The CDR3 DNA reads TGTGCCAGCAGCTTTGATCAGCGACTCTCGAACACCGGGGAGCTGTTTTTT. It translates to CASSFDQRLSNTGELFF.

The chain couples TRBV11-2 to TRBJ2-5; TRBD1 might be the D (5 bases). The end of the DNA fits TRBJ2-7 better, so the J call may be wrong. The CDR3 has 15 residues. Germline-derived CDR1 and CDR2 are SGHAT and FQNNGV. Here the CDR3 DNA reads TGTGCCAGCAGCTCTATCGGACACGGAAGCTACGAGCAGTACTTC. Translation gives CASSSIGHGSYEQYF.

This clone occurred a few times. V and J are TRBV5-1 and TRBJ2-7; the match to TRBD1 covers 7 bases. CDR1 and CDR2 (germline): SGHRS, YFSETQ. V lost 4 bases, J lost 4 bases, and 11 bases stayed unmatched. This CDR3 has 15 residues. Here the CDR3 reads CASSQEDRTLYEQYF. Here the CDR3 DNA reads TGCGCCAGCAGCCAAGAGGACAGGACCCTATACGAGCAGTACTTC.

The chain joins TRBV7-9 to TRBJ2-3, with TRBD1 identical over 7 bases. The CDR3 has 16 residues. Germline values: CDR1 SEHNR, CDR2 FQNEAQ (reference sequence). V shed 5 bases and J 1 base; nucleotides not matched to a gene: 9. CDR3 protein: CASSRRTGIGTDTQYF. CDR3 DNA: TGTGCCAGCAGCAGACGGACAGGAATTGGCACAGATACGCAGTATTTT.

The genes are TRBV5-4 and TRBJ1-4; no clear D gene. Germline CDR1 is SGHNT and CDR2 is YYREEE (reference sequence). The ends were cut back, 1 base at V and 3 bases at J, with 7 bases in the middle. The CDR3 consists of 14 residues. CDR3 sequence: CASSLSHSNEKLFF. The CDR3 DNA follows: TGTGCCAGCAGCTTGTCGCACTCTAATGAAAAACTGTTTTTT.

The chain has TRBV29-1 and TRBJ1-5, with a weak D call TRBD1 (5 bases). Trimming took 6 bases from V and 3 from J, leaving 12 bases between them. The CDR3 runs to 13 residues. The germline V gene has CDR1 SQVTM and CDR2 ANQGSEA. The DNA for the CDR3 is TGCAGCGTGAGCCAGGGCGACAATCAGCCCCAGCATTTT. It yields the protein CSVSQGDNQPQHF.

A single count supports this clone. J is TRBJ1-5 and V is TRBV4-1; no reliable D call. The CDR3 contains 15 residues. The V end was cut by 0 bases, the J end by 4 bases, with 10 bases between. Per germline, CDR1 MGHRA and CDR2 YSYEKL. The CDR3 spells CASSQDLLPNQPQHF. In nucleotides, the CDR3 is TGCGCCAGCAGCCAAGATCTTCTCCCGAATCAGCCCCAGCATTTT.